The clone carrying this T cell receptor (beta chain) has ten or more counts. Compared with germline, one end of the junction differs, possibly owing to a read error. The data originate from a study of T-cell memory formation after mild COVID-19. The CDR3 spans 11 residues. TCR alpha and TCR beta cDNA libraries carrying sample barcodes and UMIs came from 5'RACE with constant-segment primers. TCRdb re-called the 5' RACE reads with MiXCR, one entry per CDR3 protein. The sample yields 500,000 to 550,000 distinct CDR3 sequences, 20% seen once. Material for sequencing was PBMCs or a T cell subset sorted from them (not recorded which). This receptor was obtained from an adult woman who had mild COVID-19 (a few samples of this study predate the infection). Cell type and time point are not known. The gene calls are TRBV12-3 or TRBV12-4 and TRBJ1-5; no definite D call. This chain's CDR3 is CASSLGQPQHF. The CDR3 DNA sequence: TGTGCCAGCAGCTTAGGTCAGCCCCAGCATTTT.